The T cell receptor (beta chain) under discussion was sequenced for a study of blood T cell repertoires in COVID-19. Study details: T cells, B-cell-depleted T cells, or PBMCs supplied cDNA or gDNA.

Original data processing: Amplification with reference gene primers provided the estimates of nucleated cell counts. Clones were sequenced by immunoSEQ multiplex PCR, and TCRdb holds only the in-frame ones, with some missing. That table supplies the V and J calls and clone size; D and trimming were determined from the DNA. The sample carries fewer than 75,000 clones, around 87% recorded once. V lost 2 bases and J lost 8, with 14 bases in between. The CDR3 spans 14 residues. Germline lookup yields CDR1 KGHDR and CDR2 SFDVKD. The origin of this receptor is a man between 60 and 70 years old with active or convalescent COVID-19. V gene TRBV24-1 combines with J gene TRBJ1-2; no clear D. The sequenced sample consisted of peripheral blood. The CDR3 is CATSDSREERGYTF. DNA of the CDR3: TGTGCCACCAGTGATTCGCGGGAAGAGAGGGGCTACACCTTC.